These T cell receptor beta chains were read from a single sample in a study of shared clonotypes between healthy human individuals. Some clones are missing from TCRdb's copy, which holds only in-frame ones; the method was immunoSEQ multiplex PCR. The data show about 2 million clones, over 85% seen once. Material: naive CD8+ T cells sorted from blood. The receptors derive from a man between 18 and 29 years old in good health. Both conserved end residues are part of each CDR3. Fields, in order: V gene, CDR3 length, clone size, D gene, J gene, CDR3 DNA, CDR3 protein. D genes are given only for firm matches. Size is stated for part of the rows, as once, few or many counts, or as a class when the clone is expanded.

TRBV18	12	-	-	TRBJ2-7	TGTGCCAGCTCACCAAACTCCTACGAGCAGTACTTC	CASSPNSYEQYF
TRBV25-1	12	-	-	TRBJ1-4	TGTGCCAGCAGTGAAACGAGTGAAAAACTGTTTTTT	CASSETSEKLFF
TRBV28	16	-	-	TRBJ2-7	TGTGCCAGCAGTTTGAGAACAGCTACCCTCCCCTACGAGCAGTACTTC	CASSLRTATLPYEQYF
TRBV7-9	13	-	-	TRBJ1-4	TGTGCCAGCAGCCCCCAGATGGACTACGTCCTGTTTTTT	CASSPQMDYVLFF
TRBV20-1	11	-	-	TRBJ2-7	TGCAGTGCTACACAGGGCTACGAGCAGTACTTC	CSATQGYEQYF
TRBV6-5	13	-	-	TRBJ1-2	TGTGCCAGCAGTGGATGGACAGAGGATGGCTACACCTTC	CASSGWTEDGYTF
TRBV30	13	once	-	TRBJ2-7	TGTGCCTGGAGCATTGGGGCAACCTACGAGCAGTACTTC	CAWSIGATYEQYF
TRBV19	17	once	TRBD1	TRBJ1-5	TGTGCCAGTAGTATAGGGCAGGGGGACGAAGGAGAACAGCCCCAGCATTTT	CASSIGQGDEGEQPQHF
TRBV7-9	12	-	-	TRBJ1-1	TGTGCCAGCAGGAGGGGGATCGGTGAAGCTTTCTTT	CASRRGIGEAFF
TRBV19	12	few	-	TRBJ1-2	TGTGCCAGTAGTATGGCCTTCTATGGCTACACCTTC	CASSMAFYGYTF
TRBV16	15	-	-	TRBJ2-5	TGTGCCAGCAGCCTCGCTGGGGGGTCCCAAGAGACCCAGTACTTC	CASSLAGGSQETQYF
TRBV19	17	-	-	TRBJ1-1	TGTGCCAGTAGTATCGGTCGGTGGCCGGACGCGAACACTGAAGCTTTCTTT	CASSIGRWPDANTEAFF
TRBV2	13	few	-	TRBJ1-5	TGTGCCAGCACCGGCAGTAGCAATCAGCCCCAGCATTTT	CASTGSSNQPQHF
TRBV28	11	once	-	TRBJ2-3	TGTGCCAGCAGTCAAGGGGATACGCAGTATTTT	CASSQGDTQYF
TRBV5-4	18	-	-	TRBJ1-6	TGTGCCAGCAGCTTGAATAGGGGCCTTGATTCCTATAATTCACCCCTCCACTTT	CASSLNRGLDSYNSPLHF
TRBV27	15	-	-	TRBJ2-7	TGTGCCAGCAGTTTATCGTGGGGGGTACGGGACGAGCAGTACTTC	CASSLSWGVRDEQYF
TRBV19	14	-	-	TRBJ2-7	TGTGCCAGTAGTATAGACCCCGACATAGGCGAGCAGTACTTC	CASSIDPDIGEQYF
TRBV13	12	-	-	TRBJ1-2	TGTGCCAGCACTGGGGCGGGCTATGGCTACACCTTC	CASTGAGYGYTF
TRBV9	14	-	-	TRBJ2-5	TGTGCCAGCAGCGTACGGTCTGGGCTGGAGACCCAGTACTTC	CASSVRSGLETQYF